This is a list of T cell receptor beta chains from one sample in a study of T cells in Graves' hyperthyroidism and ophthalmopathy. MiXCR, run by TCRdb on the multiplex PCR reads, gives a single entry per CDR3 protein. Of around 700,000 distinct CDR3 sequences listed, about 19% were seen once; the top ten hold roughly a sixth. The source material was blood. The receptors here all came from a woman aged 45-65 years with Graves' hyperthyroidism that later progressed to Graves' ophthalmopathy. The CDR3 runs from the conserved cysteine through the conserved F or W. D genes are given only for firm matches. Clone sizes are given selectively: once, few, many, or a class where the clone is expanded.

cdr3_nt: TGCGCCAGCAGCTTGCCCCTTTGGGAGACGGGAGTCACAGATACGCAGTATTTT; cdr3_aa: CASSLPLWETGVTDTQYF; j_call: TRBJ2-3; v_call: TRBV5-1; d_call: .; clone_size: .
cdr3_nt: TGTGCCAGCAGTTACGACAGGCTAGGCTACGAGCAGTACTTC; cdr3_aa: CASSYDRLGYEQYF; j_call: TRBJ2-7; v_call: TRBV6-6; d_call: .; clone_size: many
cdr3_nt: TGTGCCAGCAGTACAATGAACACTGAAGCTTTCTTT; cdr3_aa: CASSTMNTEAFF; j_call: TRBJ1-1; v_call: TRBV6-1; d_call: .; clone_size: many
cdr3_nt: TGTGCCAGCAGTTACCGCTCTCCTGGACGACACACCGGGGAGCTGTTTTTT; cdr3_aa: CASSYRSPGRHTGELFF; j_call: TRBJ2-2; v_call: TRBV6-5; d_call: .; clone_size: .
cdr3_nt: TGTGCCAGCAGCCAGGGACAGGGGGGCCTTCCTATGGAAAAACTGTTTTTT; cdr3_aa: CASSQGQGGLPMEKLFF; j_call: TRBJ1-4; v_call: TRBV7-8; d_call: TRBD1; clone_size: .
cdr3_nt: TGTGCCAGCAATAAGGGGGCGCTGAGCACCGGGGAGCTGTTTTTT; cdr3_aa: CASNKGALSTGELFF; j_call: TRBJ2-2; v_call: TRBV9; d_call: TRBD1; clone_size: few
cdr3_nt: TGCAGCGTTGAGGAGGACAGGGCTGAAGCTTTCTTT; cdr3_aa: CSVEEDRAEAFF; j_call: TRBJ1-1; v_call: TRBV29-1; d_call: TRBD1; clone_size: few
cdr3_nt: TGTGCCAGTAGTATAGTGGTCCAGCCGGGACGACATAACGGGGAGCTGTTTTTT; cdr3_aa: CASSIVVQPGRHNGELFF; j_call: TRBJ2-2; v_call: TRBV19; d_call: .; clone_size: .
cdr3_nt: TGTGCCAGCAGTGATTGGGGATCCAATCGGCCCCAGCATTTT; cdr3_aa: CASSDWGSNRPQHF; j_call: TRBJ1-5; v_call: TRBV2; d_call: .; clone_size: few
cdr3_nt: TGTGCCAGCAGCTTAGGACCCGGTGGCAATCAGCCCCAGCATTTT; cdr3_aa: CASSLGPGGNQPQHF; j_call: TRBJ1-5; v_call: TRBV5-4; d_call: .; clone_size: many
cdr3_nt: TGTGCCAGCAGTTCCTTAGCGGGGCAAGAGACCCAGTACTTC; cdr3_aa: CASSSLAGQETQYF; j_call: TRBJ2-5; v_call: TRBV6-2/TRBV6-3; d_call: TRBD2; clone_size: .
cdr3_nt: TGTGCCAGCCACCCCCTTCTTGCCACAGATACGCAGTATTTT; cdr3_aa: CASHPLLATDTQYF; j_call: TRBJ2-3; v_call: TRBV2; d_call: .; clone_size: few
cdr3_nt: TGCGCCAGCAGCCCCGGGACAGGATTACAAGATGAGCAGTTCTTC; cdr3_aa: CASSPGTGLQDEQFF; j_call: TRBJ2-1; v_call: TRBV5-1; d_call: TRBD1; clone_size: few
cdr3_nt: TGTGCCAGCAGCTTAAAAGGTCTCTCCCCTGAAGCTTTCTTT; cdr3_aa: CASSLKGLSPEAFF; j_call: TRBJ1-1; v_call: TRBV7-9; d_call: .; clone_size: few
cdr3_nt: TGTGCCATCATGGGGACAGGGCGGGCTTTCTTT; cdr3_aa: CAIMGTGRAFF; j_call: TRBJ1-1; v_call: TRBV10-3; d_call: TRBD1; clone_size: few
cdr3_nt: TGTGCCAGCAGTGAATTGGCGGGGGGCCCTACGAACACAGATACGCAGTATTTT; cdr3_aa: CASSELAGGPTNTDTQYF; j_call: TRBJ2-3; v_call: TRBV6-1; d_call: TRBD2; clone_size: many
cdr3_nt: TGTGCCAGCAGTTACTCGAAGGTAGATACGCAGTATTTT; cdr3_aa: CASSYSKVDTQYF; j_call: TRBJ2-3; v_call: TRBV6-5; d_call: .; clone_size: few
cdr3_nt: TGTGCCAGCAGTTTGGACAGACCGAATGGCTACACCTTC; cdr3_aa: CASSLDRPNGYTF; j_call: TRBJ1-2; v_call: TRBV27; d_call: .; clone_size: few
cdr3_nt: TGTGCCAGCAGCCCCGCGGGGGGTACCCTGACGGGTGAGCAGTTCTTC; cdr3_aa: CASSPAGGTLTGEQFF; j_call: TRBJ2-1; v_call: TRBV9; d_call: TRBD2; clone_size: .
cdr3_nt: TGTGCCAGCACCACGCCGAACACTGAAGCTTTCTTT; cdr3_aa: CASTTPNTEAFF; j_call: TRBJ1-1; v_call: TRBV7-4; d_call: .; clone_size: many
cdr3_nt: TGTGCCAGCAGTTTAACCGGAAGCGGGGTCGGCGAGCAGTACTTC; cdr3_aa: CASSLTGSGVGEQYF; j_call: TRBJ2-7; v_call: TRBV12-3/TRBV12-4; d_call: TRBD2; clone_size: many